This TCR beta chain is from a study of blood T cell repertoires in COVID-19. The assay was immunoSEQ multiplex PCR, and TCRdb's table has in-frame clones only and misses some. This table has approximately 100,000 clones, 70% to 80% appearing once. Losses at the gene ends were 3 bases for V and 1 base for J; bases not matched to a gene: 11. Germline V CDR1 and CDR2: DFQATT, SNEGSKA (reference sequence). The CDR3 is made up of 16 amino acids. J is TRBJ2-5 and V is TRBV20-1; 7 bases map to TRBD2. Source material: peripheral blood. The receptor's source is a man in his 70s with acute or convalescent COVID-19. The CDR3 protein is CSASPPHGGSQETQYF. The CDR3 DNA follows: TGCAGTGCTAGTCCCCCTCATGGCGGGAGCCAAGAGACCCAGTACTTC.